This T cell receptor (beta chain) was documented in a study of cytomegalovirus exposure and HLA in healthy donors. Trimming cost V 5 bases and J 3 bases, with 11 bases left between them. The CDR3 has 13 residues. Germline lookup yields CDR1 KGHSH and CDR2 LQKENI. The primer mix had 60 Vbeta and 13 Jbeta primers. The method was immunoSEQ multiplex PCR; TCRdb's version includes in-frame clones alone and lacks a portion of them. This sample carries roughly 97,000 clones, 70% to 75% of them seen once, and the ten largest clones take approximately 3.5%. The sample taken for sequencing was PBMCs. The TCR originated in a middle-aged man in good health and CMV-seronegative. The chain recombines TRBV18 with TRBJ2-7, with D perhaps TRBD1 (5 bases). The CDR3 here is CASSADSGYEQYF. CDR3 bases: TGTGCCAGCTCAGCCGACAGTGGCTACGAGCAGTACTTC.